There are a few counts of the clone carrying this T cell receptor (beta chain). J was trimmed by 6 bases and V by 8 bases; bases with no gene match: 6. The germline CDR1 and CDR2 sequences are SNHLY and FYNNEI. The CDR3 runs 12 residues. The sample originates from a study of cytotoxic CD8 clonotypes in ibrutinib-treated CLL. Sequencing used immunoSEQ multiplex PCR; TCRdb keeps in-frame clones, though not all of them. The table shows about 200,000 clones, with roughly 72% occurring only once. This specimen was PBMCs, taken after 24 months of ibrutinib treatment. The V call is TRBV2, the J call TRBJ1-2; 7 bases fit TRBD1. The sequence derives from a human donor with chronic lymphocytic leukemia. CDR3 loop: CASQGEGNGYTF. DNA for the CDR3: TGTGCCAGCCAGGGGGAGGGTAATGGCTACACCTTC.